These 9 T cell receptor beta chains came from one sample sequenced in a study of blood T cell repertoires in COVID-19. The protocol was immunoSEQ multiplex PCR, while the TCRdb copy is restricted to in-frame clones and leaves out a portion. The table records roughly 75,000 clones, roughly four fifths of them present only once. Material: peripheral blood. These receptors were taken from a man aged 70 or older with acute or convalescent COVID-19.

There are a few counts of this clone. This CDR3 reads CASRSGRGLFF. The CDR3 DNA reads TGTGCCAGTAGGTCCGGACGGGGACTGTTTTTT. V gene TRBV19 combines with J gene TRBJ1-4; D is unclear. Trimming removed 6 bases from V and 13 bases from J, with 12 bases in between. This CDR3 region has 11 residues. From germline, CDR1 is LNHDA and CDR2 SQIVND (reference sequence).

This clone was seen only a few times. The V call is TRBV25-1, the J call TRBJ1-5; D call uncertain. Germline V gene lookup returns CDR1 MGHDK and CDR2 SYGVNS. Trimming stripped 5 bases from V and 6 bases from J, with 14 bases between. This CDR3 comprises 14 residues. The DNA for the CDR3 is TGTGCCAGCAGTTCCTTCGGGGAAGGTCAGCCCCAGCATTTT. Its protein is CASSSFGEGQPQHF. Full variable domain (remainder filled in from reference TRBV25-1 and TRBJ1-5): EADIYQTPRYLVIGTGKKITLECSQTMGHDKMYWYQQDPGMELHLIHYSYGVNSTEKGDLSSESTVSRIRTEHFPLTLESARPSHTSQYLCASSSFGEGQPQHFGDGTRLSIL.

The chain combines TRBV10-3 with TRBJ1-2; 7 nucleotides agree with TRBD1. V lost 3 bases to trimming and J lost 8 bases; unmatched junction nucleotides: 15. The CDR3 consists of 16 residues. Germline V gives CDR1 ENHRY, CDR2 SYGVKD. The CDR3 bases are TGTGCCATCAGTGACATCACAGGGGAATTGGGGTTCGGCTACACCTTC. It specifies CAISDITGELGFGYTF.

J is TRBJ2-4 and V is TRBV27, with TRBD1 matching over 7 bases. Germline CDR1 and CDR2: MNHEY and SMNVEV (reference sequence). V shed 7 bases, J shed 1 base, and the junction held 13 bases outside the gene matches. The CDR3 length is 17 residues. The CDR3 sequence: CASTAVGQARAKNIQYF. CDR3 DNA: TGTGCCAGCACGGCTGTCGGACAGGCCAGGGCCAAAAACATTCAGTACTTC.

The V and J genes are TRBV2 and TRBJ2-1; 9 nucleotides match TRBD1. Germline CDR1 and CDR2: SNHLY and FYNNEI. The V segment lost 9 bases and the J segment 6 bases; nucleotides outside the gene matches: 12. This CDR3 has 15 residues. CDR3 DNA: TGTGCCAGTCAGTCTTCGGGACAGGGACGCAATGAGCAGTTCTTC. Its translation: CASQSSGQGRNEQFF.

V is TRBV11-2 and J is TRBJ2-7; 9 nucleotides match TRBD2. The CDR3 covers 14 residues. Unmatched junction bases numbered 5, after V lost 6 bases and J lost 2 bases. Per the germline V gene, CDR1 is SGHAT and CDR2 is FQNNGV. The DNA for the CDR3 is TGTGCCAGCAGTACGACTAGCGGTACCTACGAGCAGTACTTC. Amino acids: CASSTTSGTYEQYF.

The V call is TRBV4-3, the J call TRBJ2-5; 11 bases agree with TRBD2. This CDR3 spans 18 amino acids. Per germline, CDR1 LGHNA and CDR2 YSLEER. The trim removed 2 bases at V and 4 bases at J, leaving 12 bases unmatched. This chain's CDR3 is CASSQMTSGTTAAETQYF. As DNA, the CDR3 is TGCGCCAGCAGCCAAATGACTAGCGGGACTACGGCTGCAGAGACCCAGTACTTC.

V gene TRBV6-8 combines with J gene TRBJ2-7, with D tentatively TRBD1 (6 bases). The CDR3 runs 16 residues. V was cut by 6 bases and J by 4 bases, with 22 bases left in between. Germline V gives CDR1 MNHGY, CDR2 SAAAGT. The chain's CDR3 is CASRTPGQKECYEQYF. In DNA form, the CDR3 reads TGTGCCAGCAGGACTCCGGGACAAAAAGAATGTTACGAGCAGTACTTC.

The V call is TRBV7-9, the J call TRBJ1-1; a possible D gene is TRBD1 (6 bases). CDR1 and CDR2 (germline): SEHNR, FQNEAQ (reference sequence). Trimming took off 5 bases at V and 0 bases at J, with 7 bases between the two ends. The CDR3 has 13 residues. CDR3: CASSQGMNTEAFF. CDR3 sequence (DNA): TGTGCCAGCAGCCAGGGGATGAACACTGAAGCTTTCTTT.